This T cell receptor (beta chain) was sequenced for a study of CD8 T cells in Susac syndrome. Turning to the study itself: Active disease was present in roughly 6 of the sequenced Susac syndrome patients, and remission in eight or nine. Regarding the study as a whole: Expansion of Susac CD8+ clones peaked in TEMRA cells and in active patients.

There are 19 residues in the CDR3. CDR1 is MNHEY, CDR2 SVGEGT, per germline. The ends lost 6 bases at V and 3 bases at J; junction bases unmatched: 11. CD8+ and CD4+ T cells from blood underwent TCR beta sequencing, which was carried out in a high-throughput format. TEMRA cells were enriched by FACS, while CD8+ and CD4+ T cells were obtained through a negative isolation that was performed magnetically. Reverse transcription of about 0.45 to 1 ug RNA was performed with random hexamers. In TCRdb, the immunoSEQ multiplex PCR reads were re-called with MiXCR into one record per CDR3 protein. The sample lists about 140,000 distinct CDR3 sequences; roughly 94% were seen once. For this clonotype: Its antigen is unidentified.

Sequencing was performed on CD8+ T cells from PBMCs. The clonotype comes from a human donor with Susac syndrome. V gene TRBV6-2 or TRBV6-3 combines with J gene TRBJ2-2; TRBD2 matches 15 bases. This CDR3 is CASRTGLAGGPGDTGELFF. The CDR3 nucleotides read TGTGCCAGCAGAACTGGACTAGCGGGAGGGCCCGGGGACACCGGGGAGCTGTTTTTT.